These T cell receptor beta chains were read from a single sample in a study of T cell responses to AZD1222 COVID-19 vaccine. Here immunoSEQ multiplex PCR was the method, and the copy in TCRdb shows in-frame clones only, minus some. The sample shows 130,000 or so clones, approximately 90% of them seen only once. This specimen consisted of peripheral blood, obtained 28 days after the second AZD1222 dose. All receptors come from an adult who received the AZD1222 COVID-19 vaccine. Both conserved end residues are part of each CDR3. D genes are given only for firm matches.

V: TRBV10-3
J: TRBJ2-2
D: NA
DNA: TGTGCCATCATGAGGGCGGGCTCCCTGAACACCGGGGAGCTGTTTTTT
CDR3: CAIMRAGSLNTGELFF

V: TRBV2
J: TRBJ2-1
D: NA
DNA: TGTGCCAGCAGTGAAGCGTTTGGGTATGAGCAGTTCTTC
CDR3: CASSEAFGYEQFF

V: TRBV5-5
J: TRBJ1-5
D: NA
DNA: TGTGCCAGCAGCCACGTGGAGGCCCAGCCCCAGCATTTT
CDR3: CASSHVEAQPQHF

V: TRBV2
J: TRBJ2-7
D: NA
DNA: TGTGCCAGCAATAGGGACAAAGCCTACGAGCAGTACTTC
CDR3: CASNRDKAYEQYF

V: TRBV9
J: TRBJ1-2
D: TRBD1
DNA: TGTGCCAGCAACAGGGGCGGGAATGGCTACACCTTC
CDR3: CASNRGGNGYTF

V: TRBV7-9
J: TRBJ1-2
D: NA
DNA: TGTGCCAGCAGCCTCGGGGCACGAAATCACTATGGCTACACCTTC
CDR3: CASSLGARNHYGYTF

V: TRBV7-3
J: TRBJ2-2
D: NA
DNA: TGTGCCAGCAGCTTTAGATCCGGGGAGCTGTTTTTT
CDR3: CASSFRSGELFF

V: TRBV9
J: TRBJ1-4
D: TRBD1
DNA: TGTGCCAGCAGCGCCGGGACAGCTAATGAAAAACTGTTTTTT
CDR3: CASSAGTANEKLFF

V: TRBV5-5
J: TRBJ1-3
D: TRBD1
DNA: TGTGCCAGCAGCAGGACAGGGGTTCCGTGGGAAAGAAACACCATATATTTT
CDR3: CASSRTGVPWERNTIYF

V: TRBV10-3
J: TRBJ2-7
D: TRBD1
DNA: TGTGCCATTGGACAGGGCTACGAGCAGTACTTC
CDR3: CAIGQGYEQYF

V: TRBV7-6
J: TRBJ1-3
D: TRBD1
DNA: TGTGCCAGCAGCGTCGGGACAGGCAATCAAGGATCCGGAAACACCATATATTTT
CDR3: CASSVGTGNQGSGNTIYF

V: TRBV29-1
J: TRBJ1-4
D: TRBD1
DNA: TGCAGCGTTGCGGACACAGGGGGACGTAATGAAAAACTGTTTTTT
CDR3: CSVADTGGRNEKLFF

V: TRBV5-1
J: TRBJ1-3
D: NA
DNA: TGCGCCAGCAGCTTTTTCGGGGGCTCTGGAAACACCATATATTTT
CDR3: CASSFFGGSGNTIYF

V: TRBV2
J: TRBJ1-1
D: NA
DNA: TGTGCCAGCAGTGCTCCTGAAGCTTTCTTT
CDR3: CASSAPEAFF

V: TRBV15
J: TRBJ2-3
D: NA
DNA: TGTGCCACCAGCAGAGATTTTTCAGATACGCAGTATTTT
CDR3: CATSRDFSDTQYF

V: TRBV29-1
J: TRBJ1-1
D: NA
DNA: TGCAGCGTCGAACAGCGATTGAACACTGAAGCTTTCTTT
CDR3: CSVEQRLNTEAFF

V: TRBV6-6
J: TRBJ2-5
D: TRBD2
DNA: TGTGCCAGCAGTTACTCGACTAGCAGGGAGACCCAGTACTTC
CDR3: CASSYSTSRETQYF

V: TRBV6-4
J: TRBJ1-5
D: NA
DNA: TGTGCCAGCATGTTGGGGTCCCAGCATTTT
CDR3: CASMLGSQHF

V: TRBV5-4
J: TRBJ1-6
D: NA
DNA: TGTGCCAGCAGCTTGACCTACGCAGGGTTCACCTATAATTCACCCCTCCACTTT
CDR3: CASSLTYAGFTYNSPLHF

V: TRBV20-1
J: TRBJ1-5
D: TRBD1
DNA: TGCAGTGCTAGTCGGACAGGAGGGATTGGCAATCAGCCCCAGCATTTT
CDR3: CSASRTGGIGNQPQHF